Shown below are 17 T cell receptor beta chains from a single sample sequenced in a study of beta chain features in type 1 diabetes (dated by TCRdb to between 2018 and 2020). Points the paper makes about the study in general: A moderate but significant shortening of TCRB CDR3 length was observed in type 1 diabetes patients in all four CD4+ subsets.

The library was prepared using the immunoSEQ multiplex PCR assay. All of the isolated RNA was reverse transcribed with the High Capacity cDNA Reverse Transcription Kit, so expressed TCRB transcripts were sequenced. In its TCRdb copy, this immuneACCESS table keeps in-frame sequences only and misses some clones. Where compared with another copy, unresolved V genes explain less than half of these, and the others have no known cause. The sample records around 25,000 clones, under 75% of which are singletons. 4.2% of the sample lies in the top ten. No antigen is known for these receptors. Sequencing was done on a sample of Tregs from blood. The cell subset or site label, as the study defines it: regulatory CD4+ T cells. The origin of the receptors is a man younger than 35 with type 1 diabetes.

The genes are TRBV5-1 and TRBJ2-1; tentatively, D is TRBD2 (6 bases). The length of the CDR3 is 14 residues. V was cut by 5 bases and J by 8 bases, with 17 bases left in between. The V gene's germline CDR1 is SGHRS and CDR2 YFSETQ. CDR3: CASRGGAGLHEQFF. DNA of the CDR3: TGCGCCAGCAGGGGCGGGGCGGGTCTCCATGAGCAGTTCTTC.

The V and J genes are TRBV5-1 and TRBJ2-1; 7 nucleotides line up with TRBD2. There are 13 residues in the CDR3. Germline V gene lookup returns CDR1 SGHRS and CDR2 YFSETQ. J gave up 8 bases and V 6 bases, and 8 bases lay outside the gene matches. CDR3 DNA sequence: TGCGCCAGCAAAACTAGCGTAGGGGATGAGCAGTTCTTC. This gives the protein CASKTSVGDEQFF.

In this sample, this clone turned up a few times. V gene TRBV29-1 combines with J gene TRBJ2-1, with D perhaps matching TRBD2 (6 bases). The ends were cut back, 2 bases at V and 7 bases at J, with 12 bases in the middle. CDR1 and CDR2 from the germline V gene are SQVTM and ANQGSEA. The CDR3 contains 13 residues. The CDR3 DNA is TGCAGCGTTGAACCCGGGAGTCGGAATGAGCAGTTCTTC. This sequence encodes CSVEPGSRNEQFF.

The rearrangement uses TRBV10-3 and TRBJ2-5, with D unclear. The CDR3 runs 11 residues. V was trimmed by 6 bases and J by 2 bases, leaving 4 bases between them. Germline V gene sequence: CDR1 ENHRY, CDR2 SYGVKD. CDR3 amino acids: CAIRAQETQYF. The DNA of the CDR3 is TGTGCCATCAGAGCTCAAGAGACCCAGTACTTC.

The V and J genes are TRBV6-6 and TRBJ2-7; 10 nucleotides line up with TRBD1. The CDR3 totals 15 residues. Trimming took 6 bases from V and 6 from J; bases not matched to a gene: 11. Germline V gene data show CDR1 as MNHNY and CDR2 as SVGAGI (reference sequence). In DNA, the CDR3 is TGTGCCAGCAGCCCCCGGGACAGGGGCCTCATCGAGCAGTACTTC. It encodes CASSPRDRGLIEQYF.

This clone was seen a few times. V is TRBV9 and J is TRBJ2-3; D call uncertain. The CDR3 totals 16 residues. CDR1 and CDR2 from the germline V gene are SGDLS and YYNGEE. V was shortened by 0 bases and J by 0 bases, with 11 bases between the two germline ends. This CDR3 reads CASSVGGNPSTDTQYF. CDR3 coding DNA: TGTGCCAGCAGCGTAGGCGGCAACCCAAGCACAGATACGCAGTATTTT.

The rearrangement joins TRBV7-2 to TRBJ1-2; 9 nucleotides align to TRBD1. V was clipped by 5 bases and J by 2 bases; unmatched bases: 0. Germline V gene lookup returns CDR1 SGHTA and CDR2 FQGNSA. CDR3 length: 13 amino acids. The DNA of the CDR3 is TGTGCCAGCAGCGACAGGGGGAACTATGGCTACACCTTC. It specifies CASSDRGNYGYTF.

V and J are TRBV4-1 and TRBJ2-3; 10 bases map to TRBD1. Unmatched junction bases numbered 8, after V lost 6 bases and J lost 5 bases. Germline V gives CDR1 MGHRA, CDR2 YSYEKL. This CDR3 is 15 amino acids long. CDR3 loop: CASRRQGAGQDTQYF. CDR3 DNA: TGCGCCAGCAGACGACAGGGGGCAGGACAAGATACGCAGTATTTT.

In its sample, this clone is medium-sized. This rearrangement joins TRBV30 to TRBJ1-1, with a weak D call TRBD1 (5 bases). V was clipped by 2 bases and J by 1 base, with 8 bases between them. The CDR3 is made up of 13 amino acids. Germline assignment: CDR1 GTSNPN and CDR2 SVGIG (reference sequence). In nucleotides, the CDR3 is TGTGCCTGGAGTAGGGGCCAGAACACTGAAGCTTTCTTT. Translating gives CAWSRGQNTEAFF.

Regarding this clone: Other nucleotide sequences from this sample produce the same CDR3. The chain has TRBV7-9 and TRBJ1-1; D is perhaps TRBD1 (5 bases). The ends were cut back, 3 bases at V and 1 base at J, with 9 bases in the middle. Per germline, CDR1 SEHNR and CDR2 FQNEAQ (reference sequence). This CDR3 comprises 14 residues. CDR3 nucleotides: TGTGCCAGCAGCTTGGGGCAGGAGAACACTGAAGCTTTCTTT. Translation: CASSLGQENTEAFF.

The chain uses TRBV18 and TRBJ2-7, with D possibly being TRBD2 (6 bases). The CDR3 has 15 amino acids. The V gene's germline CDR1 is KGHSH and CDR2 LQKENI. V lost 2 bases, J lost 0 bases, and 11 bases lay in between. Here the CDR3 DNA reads TGTGCCAGCTCACCAAAGTCTAGCGCCTCCTACGAGCAGTACTTC. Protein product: CASSPKSSASYEQYF.

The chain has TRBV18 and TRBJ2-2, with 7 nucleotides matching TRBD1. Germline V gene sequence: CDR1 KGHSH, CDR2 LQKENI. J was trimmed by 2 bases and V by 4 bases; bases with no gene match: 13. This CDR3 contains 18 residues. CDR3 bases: TGTGCCAGCTCACGGGGGCCACAGGGGCCCCTTAACACCGGGGAGCTGTTTTTT. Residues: CASSRGPQGPLNTGELFF.

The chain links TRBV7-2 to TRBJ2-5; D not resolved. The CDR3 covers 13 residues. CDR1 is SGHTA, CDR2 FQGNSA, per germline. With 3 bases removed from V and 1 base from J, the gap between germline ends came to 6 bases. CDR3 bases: TGTGCCAGCAGCTTCCTTATCCAAGAGACCCAGTACTTC. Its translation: CASSFLIQETQYF.

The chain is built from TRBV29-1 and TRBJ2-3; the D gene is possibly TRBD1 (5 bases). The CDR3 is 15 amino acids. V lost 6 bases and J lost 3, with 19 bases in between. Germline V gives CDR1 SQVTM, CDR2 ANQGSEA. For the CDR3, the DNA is TGCAGCGTCCCTACTACAGGCTATGGGACAGATACGCAGTATTTT. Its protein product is CSVPTTGYGTDTQYF.

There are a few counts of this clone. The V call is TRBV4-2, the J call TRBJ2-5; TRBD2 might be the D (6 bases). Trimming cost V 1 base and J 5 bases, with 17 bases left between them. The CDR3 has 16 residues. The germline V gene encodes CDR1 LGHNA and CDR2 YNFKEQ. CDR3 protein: CASSQASGTLTETQYF. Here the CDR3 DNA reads TGTGCCAGCAGCCAAGCCTCCGGGACTCTCACGGAGACCCAGTACTTC.

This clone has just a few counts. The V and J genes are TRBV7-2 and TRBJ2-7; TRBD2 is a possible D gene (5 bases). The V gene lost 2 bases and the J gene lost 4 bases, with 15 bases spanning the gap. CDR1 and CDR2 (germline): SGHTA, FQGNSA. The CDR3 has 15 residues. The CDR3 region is CASSLRSGENYEQYF. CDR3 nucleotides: TGTGCCAGCAGCTTAAGGTCTGGGGAGAATTACGAGCAGTACTTC.

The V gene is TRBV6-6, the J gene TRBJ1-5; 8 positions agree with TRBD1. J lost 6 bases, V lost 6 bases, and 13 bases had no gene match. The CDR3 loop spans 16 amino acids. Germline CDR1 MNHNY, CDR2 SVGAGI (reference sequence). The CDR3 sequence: CASRSRSGGYGQPQHF. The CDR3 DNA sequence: TGTGCCAGCAGGAGCCGGTCAGGGGGCTACGGTCAGCCCCAGCATTTT.